The next 30 T cell receptor beta chains were all read from a single sample in a study of beta chain features in type 1 diabetes. For these TCRs, the target antigens are not known. Overall study results and limits: Moderate yet significant TCRB CDR3 shortening was seen in Type 1 diabetes patients in all four CD4+ subsets.

Expressed TCRB transcripts were sequenced because the entire RNA isolate underwent reverse transcription. The data were produced by immunoSEQ multiplex PCR, yet TCRdb's version contains in-frame clones alone and is incomplete. The sample contains roughly 150,000 clones, approximately 9.1% of which appear only once. The sequencing sample was made of central memory CD4+ T cells from blood. The receptors shown here come from a woman aged 30 to 39 with type 1 diabetes.

The chain couples TRBV28 to TRBJ2-7; TRBD2 matches 8 bases. This CDR3 region has 15 residues. The germline gives CDR1 MDHEN, CDR2 SYDVKM. V lost 8 bases to trimming and J lost 1 base; unmatched junction nucleotides: 10. CDR3 nucleotides: TGTGCCAGCCAATCTCCGGCGGGGGGATCCTACGAGCAGTACTTC. It yields the protein CASQSPAGGSYEQYF.

V is TRBV2 and J is TRBJ1-4, with D unresolved. The CDR3 extends over 16 amino acids. Deletions cut 2 bases from V and 2 bases from J, with 12 bases between. The germline V gene has CDR1 SNHLY and CDR2 FYNNEI. CDR3 in DNA: TGTGCCAGCAGTGAAAACCCTAGCGAGACTAATGAAAAACTGTTTTTT. Its protein is CASSENPSETNEKLFF.

CDR3 bases: TGCGCCAGCAGCTTGGATGGTCAGGGGGTCTACAATGAGCAGTTCTTC. It translates to CASSLDGQGVYNEQFF. The chain uses TRBV5-1 and TRBJ2-1; TRBD1 aligns across 7 bases. From germline, CDR1 is SGHRS and CDR2 YFSETQ. V dropped 0 bases and J dropped 3; count of bases not matched to a gene: 6. This CDR3 has 16 amino acids.

V is TRBV5-1 and J is TRBJ2-3; TRBD2 aligns across 7 bases. CDR3 length: 14 residues. Germline CDR1 reads SGHRS; CDR2 reads YFSETQ. The junction had 7 bases not matched to a gene; V was cut back by 5 bases and J by 4 bases. The CDR3 sequence is CASRGGAHSDTQYF. Here the CDR3 DNA reads TGCGCCAGCAGGGGAGGGGCCCACTCAGATACGCAGTATTTT.

The chain joins TRBV30 to TRBJ1-3; TRBD1 is a possible D gene (6 bases). Germline-derived CDR1 and CDR2 are GTSNPN and SVGIG (reference sequence). The length of the CDR3 is 14 residues. The V end lost 4 bases, the J end lost 0 bases, and 10 bases lay between the germline ends. In DNA form, the CDR3 reads TGTGCCTGGAATGAACAGGGCTCTGGAAACACCATATATTTT. Its protein is CAWNEQGSGNTIYF.

This clone was found a few times. This chain connects TRBV27 to TRBJ2-3, with 8 bases lining up with TRBD2. CDR1 MNHEY and CDR2 SMNVEV come from the germline V gene (reference sequence). V was clipped by 7 bases and J by 5 bases; unmatched bases: 5. The CDR3 is 13 amino acids. The CDR3 region has the DNA TGTGCCAGCAAAGCGGGAGTTGGAGATACGCAGTATTTT. Protein product: CASKAGVGDTQYF.

The gene calls are TRBV6-5 and TRBJ2-1; 10 bases are shared with TRBD2. This CDR3 region has 16 residues. Trimming removed 0 bases from V and 7 bases from J; junction bases left unmatched: 6. Per germline, CDR1 MNHEY and CDR2 SVGAGI. CDR3 nucleotides: TGTGCCAGCAGTTACTCTCCTAGCGGGAGTACTAATGAGCAGTTCTTC. This codes for CASSYSPSGSTNEQFF.

This clone has only a few counts. The CDR3 sequence: CASKSASGGETQYF. CDR3 nucleotide sequence: TGTGCCAGTAAATCAGCGAGCGGAGGAGAGACCCAGTACTTC. The chain combines TRBV19 with TRBJ2-5, with D possibly matching TRBD2 (5 bases). CDR1 LNHDA and CDR2 SQIVND come from the germline V gene (reference sequence). This CDR3 spans 14 amino acids. V shed 7 bases and J shed 4 bases, with 16 bases lying between them. The entire variable domain, with the rest obtained from reference TRBV19 and TRBJ2-5, is as follows: DGGITQSPKYLFRKEGQNVTLSCEQNLNHDAMYWYRQDPGQGLRLIYYSQIVNDFQKGDIAEGYSVSREKKESFPLTVTSAQKNPTAFYLCASKSASGGETQYFGPGTRLLVL.

The sample holds a few counts of this clone. The chain uses TRBV5-1 and TRBJ1-1; D remains unclear. Trimming cost V 4 bases and J 1 base, with 8 bases left between them. The germline V gene has CDR1 SGHRS and CDR2 YFSETQ. The CDR3 covers 13 residues. The CDR3 sequence: CASSAGKNTEAFF. Here the CDR3 DNA reads TGCGCCAGCAGCGCCGGGAAGAACACTGAAGCTTTCTTT.

The V gene is TRBV5-1, the J gene TRBJ2-5, with 13 bases that match TRBD2. There are 16 residues in the CDR3. Trimming at V came to 3 bases and at J to 5 bases, leaving 7 bases not matched to a gene. Germline loops: CDR1 SGHRS, CDR2 YFSETQ. The CDR3 region is CASSSGLAGVEETQYF. CDR3 sequence (DNA): TGCGCCAGCAGCTCCGGACTAGCGGGAGTGGAGGAGACCCAGTACTTC.

The rearrangement joins TRBV28 to TRBJ1-5; D may be TRBD1 (5 bases). The V gene's germline CDR1 is MDHEN and CDR2 SYDVKM. Between the trimmed V and J ends, which lost 6 bases and 3 bases, there was a span of 15 bases. The CDR3 totals 15 residues. This chain's CDR3 is CASRNQGSPNQPQHF. Here the CDR3 DNA reads TGTGCCAGCAGAAACCAGGGTTCCCCCAATCAGCCCCAGCATTTT.

The chain couples TRBV28 to TRBJ2-5; maybe TRBD1 (5 bases). Germline V gives CDR1 MDHEN, CDR2 SYDVKM. V was shortened by 7 bases and J by 5 bases, with 8 bases between the two germline ends. The CDR3 runs to 11 residues. The CDR3 nucleotides are TGTGCCAGCAAGACAGTGGAGACCCAGTACTTC. Protein product: CASKTVETQYF. The full variable domain, in which reference TRBV28 and TRBJ2-5 provide the parts outside the CDR3, is DVKVTQSSRYLVKRTGEKVFLECVQDMDHENMFWYRQDPGLGLRLIYFSYDVKMKEKGDIPEGYSVSREKKERFSLILESASTNQTSMYLCASKTVETQYFGPGTRLLVL.

The chain recombines TRBV5-4 with TRBJ1-4; a weak D match, TRBD1 (6 bases). This CDR3 spans 15 amino acids. Germline CDR1 reads SGHNT; CDR2 reads YYREEE (reference sequence). Deletions cut 4 bases from V and 10 bases from J, with 20 bases between. In nucleotides, the CDR3 is TGTGCCAGCAGCCCGGAACAGGGTTCCGGAGGAAAACTGTTTTTT. Translating it yields CASSPEQGSGGKLFF.

The chain links TRBV9 to TRBJ2-2; no reliable D call. Per germline, CDR1 SGDLS and CDR2 YYNGEE. V was trimmed by 2 bases and J by 9 bases, leaving 17 bases between them. CDR3 length equals 15 residues. The DNA of the CDR3 is TGTGCCAGCAGCGTGAGTCCCAGAGACTTACGGGAGCTGTTTTTT. Its protein product is CASSVSPRDLRELFF.

The V and J genes are TRBV30 and TRBJ1-1, with 8 bases lining up with TRBD1. Losses at the gene ends were 1 base for V and 3 bases for J; bases not matched to a gene: 16. Germline CDR1 is GTSNPN and CDR2 is SVGIG (reference sequence). The CDR3 has 18 residues. The chain's CDR3 is CAWSAAAGTGYFYTEAFF. DNA of the CDR3: TGTGCCTGGAGTGCCGCAGCCGGGACAGGCTATTTTTACACTGAAGCTTTCTTT.

This clone was counted between two and nine times. The CDR3 here is CASSEEHLGDNEQFF. CDR3 nucleotide sequence: TGTGCCAGCAGTGAAGAACACTTAGGGGACAATGAGCAGTTCTTC. J is TRBJ2-1 and V is TRBV2; D perhaps matches TRBD1 (5 bases). The CDR3 covers 15 residues. V was cut by 1 base and J by 5 bases, with 12 bases left in between. Germline V gene lookup returns CDR1 SNHLY and CDR2 FYNNEI.

This chain connects TRBV11-1 to TRBJ2-4, with 7 bases lining up with TRBD1. CDR3 length: 15 residues. V shed 5 bases, J shed 1 base, and the junction held 5 bases outside the gene matches. The germline V gene has CDR1 SGHAT and CDR2 FQDESV (reference sequence). CDR3 protein: CASSHSQGAKNIQYF. The CDR3 region has the DNA TGTGCCAGCAGCCACTCACAGGGGGCCAAAAACATTCAGTACTTC.

This clone was seen only a few times. This chain joins TRBV9 and TRBJ2-3, with a possible D match to TRBD1 (7 bases). Germline V gives CDR1 SGDLS, CDR2 YYNGEE. The CDR3 is 14 amino acids. V was clipped by 3 bases and J by 6 bases, with 14 bases between them. The CDR3, as DNA: TGTGCCAGCAGCGATCGACAGGGAGGCGATACGCAGTATTTT. It codes for CASSDRQGGDTQYF. The full variable domain, in which reference TRBV9 and TRBJ2-3 provide the parts outside the CDR3, is DSGVTQTPKHLITATGQRVTLRCSPRSGDLSVYWYQQSLDQGLQFLIQYYNGEERAKGNILERFSAQQFPDLHSELNLSSLELGDSALYFCASSDRQGGDTQYFGPGTRLTVL.

Turning to this clone: The same CDR3 arises from other DNA sequences in this sample as well. The chain employs TRBV11-2 and TRBJ1-2, with 7 bases fitting TRBD1. The CDR3 loop spans 15 amino acids. Per the germline V gene, CDR1 is SGHAT and CDR2 is FQNNGV. Trimming at V came to 5 bases and at J to 0 bases, leaving 6 bases not matched to a gene. The CDR3 DNA reads as TGTGCCAGCAGCCTAACCGGGACAGCTAACTATGGCTACACCTTC. It is translated as CASSLTGTANYGYTF.

In this sample, this clone turned up a few times. The chain uses TRBV29-1 and TRBJ1-1; 7 bases are a match to TRBD1. This CDR3 is 13 amino acids long. Per the germline V gene, CDR1 is SQVTM and CDR2 is ANQGSEA. The trim removed 7 bases at V and 0 bases at J, leaving 5 bases unmatched. The CDR3 DNA is TGCAGCGCCGGGACAGCCATGAACACTGAAGCTTTCTTT. Translated, it gives CSAGTAMNTEAFF. Drawing the rest from reference TRBV29-1 and TRBJ1-1, the complete variable domain is SAVISQKPSRDICQRGTSLTIQCQVDSQVTMMFWYRQQPGQSLTLIATANQGSEATYESGFVIDKFPISRPNLTFSTLTVSNMSPEDSSIYLCSAGTAMNTEAFFGQGTRLTVV.

This clone has only a few counts. The chain couples TRBV2 to TRBJ2-4, with D possibly matching TRBD1 (5 bases). Germline V gene data show CDR1 as SNHLY and CDR2 as FYNNEI. The V end was cut by 3 bases, the J end by 0 bases, with 9 bases between. This CDR3 spans 15 amino acids. The CDR3, as DNA: TGTGCCAGCAGTGAGACGACAGTAGCCAAAAACATTCAGTACTTC. Translation: CASSETTVAKNIQYF.

Ten or more counts support this clone. This sample also contains other DNA sequences that code for the same CDR3. The chain recombines TRBV30 with TRBJ1-1; D is unclear. CDR1 and CDR2 from the germline V gene are GTSNPN and SVGIG (reference sequence). The CDR3 runs 11 residues. V gave up 4 bases and J gave up 1 base, with 4 bases separating them. The DNA of the CDR3 is TGTGCCTGGATAAAGAACACTGAAGCTTTCTTT. It yields the protein CAWIKNTEAFF.

This clone was observed a few times. J is TRBJ2-6 and V is TRBV9, with 7 bases identical to TRBD1. Germline lookup yields CDR1 SGDLS and CDR2 YYNGEE. The CDR3 spans 14 residues. V was clipped by 1 base and J by 15 bases; unmatched bases: 10. The CDR3 sequence is CASSVRDSLSALTF. CDR3 coding DNA: TGTGCCAGCAGCGTAAGGGACAGCCTTAGCGCCCTGACTTTC.

The chain uses TRBV11-2 and TRBJ1-2, with TRBD1 as a possible D gene (5 bases). Trimming left V 7 bases short and J 1 base short, with 13 bases between. The CDR3 length is 14 residues. CDR1 is SGHAT and CDR2 is FQNNGV in the germline V gene. The CDR3 nucleotides read TGTGCCAGCACCCCCGACAGAGATAACTATGGCTACACCTTC. It translates to CASTPDRDNYGYTF. The variable domain in full, completed from reference TRBV11-2 and TRBJ1-2, reads EAGVAQSPRYKIIEKRQSVAFWCNPISGHATLYWYQQILGQGPKLLIQFQNNGVVDDSQLPKDRFSAERLKGVDSTLKIQPAKLEDSAVYLCASTPDRDNYGYTFGSGTRLTVV.

This clone has just a few counts. This chain's CDR3 is CASSLEGRGNYGYTF. CDR3 DNA sequence: TGCGCCAGCAGCTTGGAGGGCAGGGGGAACTATGGCTACACCTTC. This sequence joins TRBV5-1 and TRBJ1-2, with TRBD1 matching over 7 bases. The junction had 4 bases not matched to a gene; V was cut back by 0 bases and J by 2 bases. This CDR3 spans 15 amino acids. Germline values: CDR1 SGHRS, CDR2 YFSETQ.

Here the CDR3 reads CAWTAGGPAKTQYF. CDR3 nucleotide sequence: TGTGCCTGGACTGCGGGAGGGCCCGCTAAGACCCAGTACTTC. The V and J genes are TRBV30 and TRBJ2-5; 9 positions agree with TRBD2. Germline V gene data show CDR1 as GTSNPN and CDR2 as SVGIG (reference sequence). Trimming at V came to 4 bases and at J to 6 bases, leaving 9 bases not matched to a gene. CDR3 length: 14 amino acids.

V and J are TRBV7-9 and TRBJ1-1; perhaps TRBD1 as D (5 bases). Germline values: CDR1 SEHNR, CDR2 FQNEAQ (reference sequence). Trimming took off 6 bases at V and 4 bases at J, with 15 bases between the two ends. The CDR3 is 14 residues long. The CDR3 DNA follows: TGTGCCAGCAGAACCGATGGGGCGAGCACTGAAGCTTTCTTT. Encoded protein: CASRTDGASTEAFF. The whole variable domain, remainder taken from reference TRBV7-9 and TRBJ1-1, is DTGVSQNPRHKITKRGQNVTFRCDPISEHNRLYWYRQTLGQGPEFLTYFQNEAQLEKSRLLSDRFSAERPKGSFSTLEIQRTEQGDSAMYLCASRTDGASTEAFFGQGTRLTVV.

This chain links TRBV5-1 with TRBJ2-1, with 9 positions matching TRBD2. CDR3 length: 15 residues. The germline CDR1 and CDR2 sequences are SGHRS and YFSETQ. With V trimmed by 2 bases and J by 9 bases, 9 bases remained unmatched. The CDR3 reads CASSLWPSGEGEQFF. As DNA, the CDR3 is TGCGCCAGCAGCTTATGGCCTAGCGGGGAGGGTGAGCAGTTCTTC. The full variable domain, with the rest looked up from reference TRBV5-1 and TRBJ2-1, is KAGVTQTPRYLIKTRGQQVTLSCSPISGHRSVSWYQQTPGQGLQFLFEYFSETQRNKGNFPGRFSGRQFSNSRSEMNVSTLELGDSALYLCASSLWPSGEGEQFFGPGTRLTVL.

The chain couples TRBV10-3 to TRBJ2-5; D call uncertain. CDR3 length: 16 residues. Germline V gene lookup returns CDR1 ENHRY and CDR2 SYGVKD. Between the trimmed V and J ends, which lost 4 bases and 3 bases, there was a span of 18 bases. CDR3 nucleotides: TGTGCCATCAGTGGACCGGCAGGTGGCCCCGAAGAGACCCAGTACTTC. Its protein is CAISGPAGGPEETQYF.

Here the CDR3 reads CASSYLAGVSEQYF. CDR3 bases: TGTGCCAGCAGTTATCTAGCGGGAGTATCGGAGCAGTACTTC. V and J are TRBV6-5 and TRBJ2-7, with TRBD2 matching 10 bases. Trimming at V came to 3 bases and at J to 7 bases, leaving 6 bases not matched to a gene. This CDR3 comprises 14 residues. CDR1 and CDR2 (germline): MNHEY, SVGAGI.